The rows below give T cell receptor beta chains drawn from one sample of a study of T-cell memory formation after mild COVID-19. MiXCR was run by TCRdb on the 5' RACE reads, yielding one entry per CDR3 protein. Seen here are roughly 89,000 distinct CDR3 sequences, over 13% observed once, and the top ten hold around two fifths. The sample was PBMCs or a T cell subset sorted from them (not recorded which). All receptors derive from a man between 18 and 35 years old who had mild COVID-19 (a few samples of this study predate the infection). Cell type and time point are not known. CDR3s include the opening cysteine and the closing phenylalanine or tryptophan. Each record gives: V gene, CDR3 length, clone size, CDR3 protein. Size is stated for part of the rows, as once, few or many counts, or as a class when the clone is expanded.

TRBV29-1 | 13 | NA | CSAWGGQGDEQYF
TRBV6-5 | 15 | NA | CASSYDQGGAGELFF
TRBV14 | 13 | NA | CASSQDLPDTQYF
TRBV5-1 | 14 | many | CASSAAGTGYGYTF
TRBV4-2 | 17 | few | CASSQESLLKCTDTQYF
TRBV6-2/TRBV6-3 | 12 | few | CASRNGLNEQFF
TRBV11-2 | 18 | few | CASSLEDLAGASYNEQFF
TRBV4-1 | 15 | NA | CASSQVGQGVSEQYF
TRBV7-7 | 13 | NA | CASSSWTGYEQYF
TRBV7-9 | 14 | NA | CASRRGGAWNEQFF
TRBV6-6 | 16 | NA | CASSYPTGTAYNEQFF
TRBV7-9 | 13 | few | CASSHRDSYEQYF
TRBV5-1 | 16 | NA | CASTTRDGGRNTEAFF
TRBV4-1 | 18 | few | CASSQDGRVISSFVEAFF
TRBV7-3 | 13 | few | CASSLPEANVLTF
TRBV2 | 9 | few | CASNYEQYF
TRBV4-3 | 16 | NA | CASSLRMREEGEKLFF
TRBV7-6 | 13 | few | CASSLGQAQPQHF
TRBV4-1 | 18 | NA | CASSQGPGGVGREASQYF
TRBV5-5 | 15 | few | CASSLWTGYQETQYF
TRBV5-6 | 13 | NA | CASGDGLLTEQYF
TRBV3-1 | 18 | few | CASSQGLAGEISYNEQFF
TRBV4-1 | 13 | NA | CASSPTSGAPQYF
TRBV10-2 | 13 | NA | CASSEMYTGELFF
TRBV10-3 | 15 | few | CAISESRTSGNEQFF
TRBV6-6 | 16 | few | CASSQYSGGPQETQYF
TRBV6-1 | 13 | NA | CASRGLAYNEQFF
TRBV27 | 14 | NA | CASSIGQANTEAFF
TRBV28 | 17 | few | CASSLGLATIWNSPLHF
TRBV28 | 15 | few | CASSFDWGGSDTQYF
TRBV11-2 | 15 | NA | CARTRRRLGPDTQYF
TRBV19 | 14 | few | CASRADSMNTEAFF
TRBV6-2/TRBV6-3 | 13 | few | CASNQGIREKLFF
TRBV6-5 | 15 | NA | CASSYSGVWGAEAFF
TRBV27 | 15 | few | CASGILAGGPETQYF
TRBV6-2/TRBV6-3 | 11 | NA | CATTSRAEQYF
TRBV4-1 | 14 | NA | CASSQAELAYEQYF
TRBV7-9 | 17 | NA | CASSSSRTVSSNYGYTF
TRBV12-3/TRBV12-4 | 13 | few | CASSRTGGVGYTF
TRBV6-2/TRBV6-3 | 15 | few | CASSSRDSNTGELFF
TRBV7-9 | 15 | few | CASSLGQGAFYGYTF
TRBV6-6 | 13 | NA | CASSSQVDQPQHF
TRBV5-1 | 16 | NA | CASSLRRAGPNTEAFF
TRBV7-2 | 12 | NA | CASSFSVLPQFF
TRBV6-2/TRBV6-3 | 13 | NA | CASRLAGVGEQFF
TRBV6-2/TRBV6-3 | 16 | few | CASSTSAEGAYNEQFF
TRBV28 | 14 | NA | CASSLQGADYGYTF
TRBV7-9 | 16 | few | CASSPPRGTSTDTQYF
TRBV12-3/TRBV12-4 | 12 | NA | CAIGQGSSPLHF
TRBV4-1 | 17 | few | CASSLGPPGVNTGELFF
TRBV20-1 | 13 | NA | CSARGAYEETQYF
TRBV7-9 | 13 | NA | CASSLGIVYGYTF
TRBV6-1 | 16 | few | CASSEDQGAFYSPLHF